The T cell receptor (beta chain) under discussion was sequenced for a study of cytomegalovirus exposure and HLA in healthy donors. Germline values: CDR1 SGDLS, CDR2 YYNGEE. V lost 6 bases to trimming and J lost 0 bases, with 19 bases between them. CDR3 length: 17 residues. 13 Jbeta primers and 60 Vbeta primers were used for the PCR. Method: immunoSEQ multiplex PCR; TCRdb's copy keeps in-frame clones and lacks some. The sample has some 130,000 clones; less than 65% are singletons. The count of this clone is one. V gene TRBV9 combines with J gene TRBJ1-3, with unresolved D. Sequencing used PBMCs. This TCR was recovered from a man aged 35-49 years in good health and CMV-seropositive. CDR3 protein: CASINSDGNSSGNTIYF. DNA of the CDR3: TGTGCCAGCATCAACTCGGACGGGAACAGCTCTGGAAACACCATATATTTT.